This T cell receptor (beta chain) was found in a study of tumor-infiltrating lymphocytes in primary liver carcinoma (dated by TCRdb to about 2017). Some background on the complete study: Four to six patients with histopathologically diagnosed primary liver carcinoma underwent surgical resection in China between November 2015 and early 2016. Of the five patients, three men and two women aged 30 to 69 years, four had hepatocellular carcinoma and one had combined HCC and intrahepatic cholangiocarcinoma. Tumors of the five patients were stage T1-T3 N0M0 with maximum diameters of roughly 4 to 10 cm. Samples yielded roughly 3.65 to 7.5 million productive TCRbeta reads; read depth did not differ significantly between tissue types. TCRbeta repertoire sequencing, expression microarrays and whole-exome sequencing were combined in the study across five regions of each liver tumor, with adjacent normal tissue and blood also included. TCRbeta repertoire sequencing covered roughly 35 specimens from 5 patients: around 25 tumor regions, 5 adjacent noncancerous liver tissues and 5 peripheral blood samples. High reproducibility was observed for the technical replicate repertoires, with mean shared-clone rates near 0.89 and correlation coefficients above 0.95.

The cysteine opens and the phenylalanine closes a CDR3 of 19 amino acids. Only CDR3 DNA remains: 57 bases, in frame from the first base. CDR1 and CDR2, looked up from the germline V gene, are MDHEN and SYDVKM. Trimming leaves V shorter by 3 bases and J shorter by 5 bases, with the junction holding 19 bases beyond the gene matches. RNA from unsorted whole blood was extracted with TRIzol reagent, and germline DNA was obtained with the DNeasy Blood & Tissue kit. Patients had chronic HBV infection and were treatment-naive at sampling. Before surgery, approximately 4 milliliters of peripheral blood were collected into K2EDTA tubes. Points the paper makes about the study in general: Since the samples were bulk and unsorted, there was no way to compare CD4+ and CD8+ T cell repertoires. The study included only four or five patients, and the authors note findings should be validated in a larger study. Repertoire overlap was higher between tumor regions (mean around 36%) than tumor-adjacent (17%) or tumor-blood (approximately 14%) pairs, consistent with antigen-driven expansion. The top 250 clones made up a significantly larger repertoire fraction in tumors than in blood (p = 0.039). Only the TCR beta chain was sequenced, which likely underestimates true repertoire diversity because unpaired alpha chains were not captured.

Concerning this clonotype: There is no known antigen for this receptor. There are no base qualities to consult, and no much larger clone falls within one base.

Using a constant-region primer and ProtoScript II reverse transcriptase, TCRbeta-specific cDNA was reverse-transcribed from roughly 460 ng total RNA. TCRbeta libraries were built with three nested multiplex PCR rounds, a slightly modified ARM-PCR procedure. Each of the first two PCR rounds ran for roughly 9 cycles using multiplex TRBV1-TRBV30 forward primers together with a Cbeta reverse primer. A final 25-cycle PCR with Deep VentR polymerase added sample barcodes and Illumina adapters. Amplicons of 200-500 bp were gel-purified with a QIAquick gel extraction kit before sequencing. TCRbeta amplicons were sequenced on an Illumina HiSeq 2500 with 250-bp paired-end reads. The study's processing was this. Reads were quality-trimmed with Trimmomatic v0.33, and paired reads were merged with FLASH v1.2.11 to recover full CDR3 sequences. V, D and J germline segments were assigned to the rearranged TCRbeta sequences using MiGEC v1.2.1b. VDJtools v1.0.0 computed clonotype statistics and Shannon-Wiener diversity indices. To reduce sampling bias, subsequent analyses other than the diversity analysis used only the 250 most abundant clonotypes in each sample. The raw public data were reprocessed by TCRdb itself: fastp quality trimming at Q25, MiXCR clonotype calling, in-frame beta chains only. CDR3 protein sequences are deduplicated, and each keeps its most common genes and DNA. The authors' filters were not applied to this entry. For this sample the table gives about 350,000 distinct CDR3 sequences, of which 65% were detected only once. The ten largest clones represent about 6.1% of the sample.

This sequence originates from a middle-aged man with primary liver carcinoma and hepatitis B virus infection. The sample was peripheral blood. The chain links TRBV28 with TRBJ1-5; 7 bases in the middle match TRBD1. CDR3 reads: CASSFPRQGISTYDQPQHF. The bases are TGTGCCAGCAGTTTCCCAAGACAGGGAATAAGTACGTACGATCAGCCCCAGCATTTT.